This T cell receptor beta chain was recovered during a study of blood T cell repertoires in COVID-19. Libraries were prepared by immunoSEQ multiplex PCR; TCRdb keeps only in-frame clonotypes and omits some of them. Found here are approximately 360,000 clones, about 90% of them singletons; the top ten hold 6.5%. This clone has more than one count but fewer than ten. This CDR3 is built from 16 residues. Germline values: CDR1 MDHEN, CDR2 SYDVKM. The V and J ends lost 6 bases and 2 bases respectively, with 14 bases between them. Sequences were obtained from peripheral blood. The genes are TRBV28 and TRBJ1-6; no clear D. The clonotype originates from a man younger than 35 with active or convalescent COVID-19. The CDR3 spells CASRAVGDAYNSPLHF. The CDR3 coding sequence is TGTGCCAGCAGGGCGGTGGGAGATGCCTATAATTCACCCCTCCACTTT.